This T cell receptor beta chain appears in the sequencing data of a study of control samples from healthy donors and cancer patients. The CDR3 runs 14 residues. The V and J ends lost 5 bases and 7 bases respectively, with 14 bases between them. Germline CDR1 reads LNHNV; CDR2 reads YYDKDF (reference sequence). Data came from immunoSEQ multiplex PCR; TCRdb stores just in-frame clones and leaves some out. The table includes about 140,000 clones, roughly nine tenths detected once. Sequencing input: blood. This TCR was sampled from a man in his late teens or twenties in good health. This chain connects TRBV15 to TRBJ1-4, with D perhaps TRBD1 (5 bases). The CDR3 DNA is TGTGCCACCAGCGTGGGGGAGGTTTTTGAAAAACTGTTTTTT. Its translation: CATSVGEVFEKLFF.